This T cell receptor (beta chain) originates from a study of blood T cell repertoires in COVID-19. V was trimmed by 4 bases and J by 2 bases, leaving 8 bases between them. The length of the CDR3 is 13 residues. Germline V gives CDR1 MNHEY, CDR2 SMNVEV (reference sequence). Profiled with immunoSEQ multiplex PCR; TCRdb holds only in-frame clones, not every one. Of hundreds of thousands of clones listed, more than 65% are singletons. This clonotype originated in a woman of 80 years or more with acute or convalescent COVID-19. The chain recombines TRBV27 with TRBJ2-5, with D possibly TRBD1 on 6 matching bases. Sequencing input: peripheral blood. CDR3 bases: TGTGCCAGCAGTTGGACAGTTCAAGAGACCCAGTACTTC. This translates into CASSWTVQETQYF.